This is a list of T cell receptor beta chains from one sample in a study of OX40 agonist ivuxolimab in advanced cancers. Some clones are missing from TCRdb's copy, which holds only in-frame ones; the method was immunoSEQ multiplex PCR. The table has some 98,000 clones, approximately 93% seen once. The sample consisted of CD4+ or CD8+ T cells sorted from blood, taken in a trial of the OX40 agonist ivuxolimab. The receptors originated from an adult with an advanced solid tumor such as melanoma, head and neck, liver or kidney cancer. CDR3s include the opening cysteine and the closing phenylalanine or tryptophan. The D gene is left open where the match is weak. Clone size is stated in some rows and not others, as once, few, many or a class when expanded.

v_call: TRBV7-9; clone_size: NA; j_call: TRBJ1-5; d_call: TRBD1; cdr3_aa: CASSLGAGGEGQPQHF; cdr3_nt: TGTGCCAGCAGCTTAGGGGCAGGGGGCGAGGGTCAGCCCCAGCATTTT
v_call: TRBV19; clone_size: NA; j_call: TRBJ1-5; d_call: TRBD1; cdr3_aa: CASSGTGNQPQHF; cdr3_nt: TGTGCCAGTAGCGGGACAGGCAATCAGCCCCAGCATTTT
v_call: TRBV5-1; clone_size: NA; j_call: TRBJ2-1; d_call: NA; cdr3_aa: CASSLGGGSYNEQFF; cdr3_nt: TGCGCCAGCAGCTTGGGGGGCGGCTCCTACAATGAGCAGTTCTTC
v_call: TRBV2; clone_size: NA; j_call: TRBJ2-6; d_call: NA; cdr3_aa: CARSTNSGANVLTF; cdr3_nt: TGTGCCAGATCCACTAACTCTGGGGCCAACGTCCTGACTTTC
v_call: TRBV6-5; clone_size: NA; j_call: TRBJ2-7; d_call: TRBD1; cdr3_aa: CAASGQGRNTYEQYF; cdr3_nt: TGTGCCGCTTCGGGACAGGGCAGGAACACCTACGAGCAGTACTTC
v_call: TRBV6-6; clone_size: NA; j_call: TRBJ1-2; d_call: TRBD1; cdr3_aa: CASWPAGAGGNYGYTF; cdr3_nt: TGTGCCAGCTGGCCTGCCGGGGCAGGGGGAAACTATGGCTACACCTTC
v_call: TRBV30; clone_size: NA; j_call: TRBJ1-5; d_call: NA; cdr3_aa: CAWSAGRENQPQHF; cdr3_nt: TGTGCCTGGAGCGCGGGACGGGAAAATCAGCCCCAGCATTTT
v_call: TRBV11-3; clone_size: NA; j_call: TRBJ2-1; d_call: TRBD2; cdr3_aa: CASSSRTSGGNEQFF; cdr3_nt: TGTGCCAGCAGCTCAAGGACTAGCGGGGGGAATGAGCAGTTCTTC
v_call: TRBV15; clone_size: NA; j_call: TRBJ1-5; d_call: NA; cdr3_aa: CATSRGRSGVLVQPQHF; cdr3_nt: TGTGCCACCAGCAGAGGTCGATCGGGGGTACTCGTTCAGCCCCAGCATTTT
v_call: TRBV10-3; clone_size: NA; j_call: TRBJ2-3; d_call: TRBD2; cdr3_aa: CAISPQRGKTDTQYF; cdr3_nt: TGTGCCATCAGCCCCCAGCGGGGCAAAACAGATACGCAGTATTTT
v_call: TRBV7-9; clone_size: NA; j_call: TRBJ2-1; d_call: TRBD2; cdr3_aa: CASSPRTSPAEQFF; cdr3_nt: TGTGCCAGCAGCCCTCGGACTAGCCCTGCTGAGCAGTTCTTC
v_call: TRBV6-6; clone_size: NA; j_call: TRBJ2-1; d_call: NA; cdr3_aa: CASTPVGFDYRNEQFF; cdr3_nt: TGTGCCAGCACCCCCGTGGGTTTTGACTACAGGAATGAGCAGTTCTTC
v_call: TRBV29-1; clone_size: NA; j_call: TRBJ2-5; d_call: TRBD2; cdr3_aa: CSVASGIETQYF; cdr3_nt: TGCAGCGTTGCTAGCGGGATAGAGACCCAGTACTTC
v_call: TRBV19; clone_size: once; j_call: TRBJ1-1; d_call: NA; cdr3_aa: CASSHPRGEWTEAFF; cdr3_nt: TGTGCCAGTAGTCACCCCAGGGGAGAGTGGACTGAAGCTTTCTTT
v_call: TRBV27; clone_size: NA; j_call: TRBJ1-5; d_call: NA; cdr3_aa: CASSGLRAGNQPQHF; cdr3_nt: TGTGCCAGCAGTGGACTTAGGGCGGGCAATCAGCCCCAGCATTTT
v_call: TRBV5-4; clone_size: NA; j_call: TRBJ2-1; d_call: TRBD2; cdr3_aa: CASSSTSGSYNEQFF; cdr3_nt: TGTGCCAGCAGCTCAACTAGCGGGAGCTACAATGAGCAGTTCTTC
v_call: TRBV9; clone_size: NA; j_call: TRBJ1-2; d_call: NA; cdr3_aa: CASSVEGNEPGGYTF; cdr3_nt: TGTGCCAGCAGCGTAGAGGGGAACGAGCCCGGTGGCTACACCTTC
v_call: TRBV6-5; clone_size: NA; j_call: TRBJ2-3; d_call: NA; cdr3_aa: CASSLRLGGTDTQYF; cdr3_nt: TGTGCCAGCAGTTTAAGACTAGGGGGCACAGATACGCAGTATTTT